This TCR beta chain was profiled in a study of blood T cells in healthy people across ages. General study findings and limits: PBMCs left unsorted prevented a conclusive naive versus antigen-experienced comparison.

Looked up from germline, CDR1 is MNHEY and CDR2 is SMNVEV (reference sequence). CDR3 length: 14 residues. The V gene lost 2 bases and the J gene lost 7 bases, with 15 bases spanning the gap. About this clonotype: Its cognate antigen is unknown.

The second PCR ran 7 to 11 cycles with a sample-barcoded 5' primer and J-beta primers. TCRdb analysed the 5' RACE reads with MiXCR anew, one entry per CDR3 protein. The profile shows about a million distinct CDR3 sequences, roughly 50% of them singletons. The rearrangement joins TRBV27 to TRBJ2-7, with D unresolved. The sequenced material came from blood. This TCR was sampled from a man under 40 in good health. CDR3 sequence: CASSLPTSNNEQYF. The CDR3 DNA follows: TGTGCCAGCAGTTTACCGACAAGCAACAATGAGCAGTACTTC.